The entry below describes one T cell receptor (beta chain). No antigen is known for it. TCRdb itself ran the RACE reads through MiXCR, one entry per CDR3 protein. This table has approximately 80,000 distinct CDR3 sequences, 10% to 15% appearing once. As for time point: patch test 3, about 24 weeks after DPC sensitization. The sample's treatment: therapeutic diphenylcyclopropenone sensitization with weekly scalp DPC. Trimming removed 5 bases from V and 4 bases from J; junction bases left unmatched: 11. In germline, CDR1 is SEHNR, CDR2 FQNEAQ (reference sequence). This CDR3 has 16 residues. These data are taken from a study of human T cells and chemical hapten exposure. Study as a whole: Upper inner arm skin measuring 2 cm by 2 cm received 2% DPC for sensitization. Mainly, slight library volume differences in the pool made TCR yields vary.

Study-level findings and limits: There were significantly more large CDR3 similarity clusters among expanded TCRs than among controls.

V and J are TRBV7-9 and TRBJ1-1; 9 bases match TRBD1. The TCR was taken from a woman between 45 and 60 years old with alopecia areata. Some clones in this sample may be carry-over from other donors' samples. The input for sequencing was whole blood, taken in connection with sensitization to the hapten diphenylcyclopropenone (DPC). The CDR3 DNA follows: TGTGCCAGCAGCCCCCCCGCTGGGACAGGGTTCACTGAAGCTTTCTTT. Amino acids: CASSPPAGTGFTEAFF.